The T cell receptor (beta chain) under discussion was sequenced for a study of blood T cell repertoires in COVID-19. Across the whole study: The United States, Italy and Spain supplied acute and convalescent COVID-19 samples.

Authors' processing steps: Estimates of nucleated cell counts were drawn from the amplification of reference gene primers. The protocol was immunoSEQ multiplex PCR, while the TCRdb copy is restricted to in-frame clones and leaves out a portion. That table is the source of V, J and clone size, and D and trimming were worked out from the DNA. The sample carries just over 250,000 clones, around 80% recorded once. The TCR sequence derives from a young man with acute COVID-19. The sample was PBMCs or T cells enriched from blood (not recorded which).

CDR3 in amino acids: CASSSKAVTSEQFF. The CDR3 coding sequence is TGTGCCAGCAGCTCCAAGGCGGTAACAAGTGAGCAGTTCTTC. The chain is built from TRBV9 and TRBJ2-1; no reliable D call. V dropped 4 bases and J dropped 9 bases, with 17 bases sitting between them. CDR3 length equals 14 residues. CDR1 is SGDLS and CDR2 is YYNGEE in the germline V gene.